This T cell receptor (beta chain) is drawn from a study of blood T cells in healthy people across ages. Turning to the study itself: About one barcoded TCR beta cDNA was captured per two T cells. Points from the study as a whole: Diversity of TCR beta per million T cells declined in a roughly linear way with age.

For the second PCR, which ran for 7 to 11 cycles, a sample-barcoded 5' primer and a J-beta primer mix were used. Each cDNA was tagged by a template-switch adaptor containing 12 random nucleotides. Each sample yielded at least 3 million CDR3-containing paired-end reads. From the 5' RACE reads, TCRdb called clonotypes with MiXCR, one entry per CDR3 protein. The table lists about 1,400,000 distinct CDR3 sequences, roughly 64% of them singletons. Concerning this clonotype: The antigen is unknown.

The junction had 2 bases not matched to a gene; V was cut back by 2 bases and J by 2 bases. The CDR3 has 14 residues. Sequencing input: blood. This chain connects TRBV12-3 or TRBV12-4 to TRBJ1-2; TRBD1 agrees at 7 bases. The clonotype comes from a man aged 18 to 35 in good health. CDR3 DNA sequence: TGTGCCAGCAGTTTACGCAGGGGGAACTATGGCTACACCTTC. Amino acid sequence: CASSLRRGNYGYTF.